In its sample, the clone carrying this TCR beta chain was seen many times. Its antigen is currently unknown. In germline, CDR1 is LNHNV, CDR2 YYDKDF (reference sequence). Trimming took off 0 bases at V and 5 bases at J, with 8 bases between the two ends. The CDR3 has 13 amino acids. The library was built from 400 ng RNA with molecular barcoded adaptors for alpha/delta and beta/gamma chains. TCRdb passed the reads through MiXCR, listing each CDR3 protein once. The sample has some 15,000 distinct CDR3 sequences; roughly 22% are singletons. The sample comes from a study of read filtering for tumor transcriptome and immune sequencing. Study conclusions and caveats: RNA-seq captured clonotypes less deeply and reliably than IR-seq.

This chain joins TRBV15 and TRBJ2-7; D remains ambiguous. This receptor was obtained from a donor older than 35 with multiple myeloma. Sequencing was performed on a population of CD138-negative cells sorted from bone marrow. DNA of the CDR3: TGTGCCACCAGCAGAGATGTAAGCGACGAGCAGTACTTC. It specifies CATSRDVSDEQYF.